Below, 2 T cell receptor beta chains from the same sample are listed, as sequenced in a study of radiation and T cells in renal cell carcinoma. Time point of the sample: blood 4 weeks post-SBRT, at nephrectomy. The treatment is: 15 Gy SBRT to primary tumor, nephrectomy 4 weeks later. Clones were read by immunoSEQ multiplex PCR, and TCRdb kept only the in-frame ones, dropping some. Counted here are just under 150,000 clones, approximately 86% occurring once; the ten biggest clones make up around a sixth. The source was blood, collected from a patient whose treatment included radiotherapy and nephrectomy. The receptors originated from a woman aged 45-65 years with renal cell carcinoma.

Turning to this clone: This sample also contains other DNA sequences that code for the same CDR3. The chain couples TRBV2 to TRBJ1-3; D is perhaps TRBD1 (6 bases). Germline assignment: CDR1 SNHLY and CDR2 FYNNEI. This CDR3 is 16 amino acids long. Trimming shortened V by 3 bases and J by 2 bases, and 14 bases separated the two germline ends. CDR3 sequence reads: CASSELGGAAGNTIYF. The CDR3 coding sequence is TGTGCCAGCAGTGAGTTAGGGGGGGCTGCTGGAAACACCATATATTTT. Based on the CDR3 plus reference TRBV2 and TRBJ1-3, the full variable domain is EPEVTQTPSHQVTQMGQEVILRCVPISNHLYFYWYRQILGQKVEFLVSFYNNEISEKSEIFDDQFSVERPDGSNFTLKIRSTKLEDSAMYFCASSELGGAAGNTIYFGEGSWLTVV.

V is TRBV30 and J is TRBJ1-2; tentative D call: TRBD1 (6 bases). V lost 7 bases to trimming and J lost 7 bases, with 16 bases between them. This CDR3 contains 12 residues. Germline V gives CDR1 GTSNPN, CDR2 SVGIG (reference sequence). The CDR3 sequence is CALTPGVGGYTF. For the CDR3, the DNA is TGTGCCTTGACCCCAGGGGTCGGTGGCTACACCTTC.